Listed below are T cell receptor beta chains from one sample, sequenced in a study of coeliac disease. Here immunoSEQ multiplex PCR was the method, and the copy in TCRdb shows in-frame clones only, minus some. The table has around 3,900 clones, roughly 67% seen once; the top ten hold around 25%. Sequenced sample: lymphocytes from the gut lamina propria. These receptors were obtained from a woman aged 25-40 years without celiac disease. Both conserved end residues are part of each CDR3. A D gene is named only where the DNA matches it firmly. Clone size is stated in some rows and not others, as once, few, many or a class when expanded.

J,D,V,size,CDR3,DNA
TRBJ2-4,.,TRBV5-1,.,CASSPVAKNIQYF,TGCGCCAGCAGCCCCGTAGCCAAAAACATTCAGTACTTC
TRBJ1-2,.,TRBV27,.,CASGNWGHQIYGYTF,TGTGCCAGCGGCAATTGGGGGCACCAGATCTATGGCTACACCTTC
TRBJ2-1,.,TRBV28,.,CASFRGGSYNEQFF,TGTGCCAGCTTCCGGGGTGGCTCCTACAATGAGCAGTTCTTC
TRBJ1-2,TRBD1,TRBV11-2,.,CASSSPGQGRWTYGYTF,TGTGCCAGCAGTTCACCGGGACAGGGTCGTTGGACCTATGGCTACACCTTC
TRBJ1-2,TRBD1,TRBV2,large,CASRAGDSSNYGYTF,TGTGCCAGCAGGGCAGGGGACAGTTCTAACTATGGCTACACCTTC
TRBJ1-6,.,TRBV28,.,CASSLKLWGEPLHF,TGTGCCAGCAGTTTGAAGTTATGGGGGGAACCCCTCCACTTT
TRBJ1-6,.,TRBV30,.,CAWTGDSNSPLHF,TGTGCCTGGACTGGTGACAGTAATTCACCCCTCCACTTT
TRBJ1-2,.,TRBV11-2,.,CASSYKGGVSYGYTF,TGTGCCAGCAGCTACAAAGGGGGTGTAAGCTATGGCTACACCTTC
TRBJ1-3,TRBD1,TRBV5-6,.,CASSFLPGGGGNTIYF,TGTGCCAGCAGCTTTCTTCCAGGGGGAGGCGGAAACACCATATATTTT
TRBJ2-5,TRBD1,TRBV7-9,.,CASSQAGQGPQETQYF,TGTGCCAGCAGCCAGGCAGGACAGGGGCCCCAAGAGACCCAGTACTTC
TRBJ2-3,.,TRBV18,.,CASSPVQDRADTQYF,TGTGCCAGCTCACCAGTGCAAGATCGGGCAGATACGCAGTATTTT
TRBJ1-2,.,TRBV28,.,CASRQPPSGGGYGYTF,TGTGCCAGCAGGCAACCCCCTTCCGGGGGGGGATATGGCTACACCTTC
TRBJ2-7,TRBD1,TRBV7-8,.,CASSRDRGYEQYF,TGTGCCAGCAGCAGGGACAGGGGATACGAGCAGTACTTC
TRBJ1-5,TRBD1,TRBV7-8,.,CASSFGGTGSGNQPQHF,TGTGCCAGCAGCTTTGGAGGGACAGGTTCTGGCAATCAGCCCCAGCATTTT
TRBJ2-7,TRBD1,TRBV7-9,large,CASSFLERQGAGEQYF,TGTGCCAGCAGCTTCCTCGAGCGGCAGGGGGCGGGCGAGCAGTACTTC
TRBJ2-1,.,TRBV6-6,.,CASSLQGPAYNEQFF,TGTGCCAGCAGCCTACAGGGACCCGCCTACAATGAGCAGTTCTTC
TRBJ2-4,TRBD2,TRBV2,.,CASSGLAGIQYF,TGTGCCAGTTCGGGACTAGCCGGCATTCAGTACTTC